The 9 T cell receptor beta chains below were found in one sample sequenced in a study of identical twins. TCRdb redid the calling of the 5' RACE reads with MiXCR, one entry per CDR3 protein. The table includes roughly 690,000 distinct CDR3 sequences, around 6.1% detected once. The sequenced material came from naive T cells sorted from blood. The receptor source for this set is a man younger than 35 in good health.

Ten or more counts support this clonotype. The V and J genes are TRBV19 and TRBJ2-7; 12 bases map to TRBD2. The V and J ends lost 5 bases and 3 bases, in that order; junction bases with no gene match: 5. The germline gives CDR1 LNHDA, CDR2 SQIVND (reference sequence). The CDR3 has 15 amino acids. In DNA, the CDR3 is TGTGCCAGTAGTGCTCGACTAGCGGGAGACTACGAGCAGTACGTC. Translation gives CASSARLAGDYEQYV.

A word on this clonotype: This may come from a read error, since a much larger clone is one base off. The chain links TRBV27 to TRBJ2-1, with 8 bases lining up with TRBD1. Germline CDR1 MNHEY, CDR2 SMNVEV (reference sequence). The junction had 9 bases not matched to a gene; V was cut back by 2 bases and J by 6 bases. This CDR3 has 16 residues. The chain's CDR3 is CASSLIVGQVFNEQFF. The CDR3 nucleotides are TGTGCCAGCAGTTTAATAGTGGGACAGGTTTTCAATGAGCAGTTCTTC.

This clonotype was counted many times. J is TRBJ2-1 and V is TRBV6-1; no definite D call. The CDR3 totals 15 residues. From germline, CDR1 is MNHNS and CDR2 SASEGT. V was trimmed by 5 bases and J by 0 bases, leaving 11 bases between them. CDR3 sequence (DNA): TGTGCCAGCAGTCGTGACGAGGCCTCCTACAATGAGCAGTTCTTC. Amino acid sequence: CASSRDEASYNEQFF.

There are a few counts of this clonotype. The chain has TRBV5-1 and TRBJ2-2; TRBD2 aligns across 7 bases. V trimming: 2 bases; J trimming: 2 bases; junction bases outside the gene matches: 6. This CDR3 comprises 16 residues. In germline, CDR1 is SGHRS, CDR2 YFSETQ. In DNA, the CDR3 is TGCGCCAGCAGCTTCTTCGCGGGGGATAACACCGGGGAGCTGTTTTTT. Encoded protein: CASSFFAGDNTGELFF.

The chain is built from TRBV7-9 and TRBJ2-4, with TRBD2 as a possible D gene (6 bases). This CDR3 spans 14 amino acids. V lost 4 bases, J lost 7 bases, and 14 bases lay in between. CDR1 SEHNR and CDR2 FQNEAQ come from the germline V gene (reference sequence). The CDR3 nucleotides read TGTGCCAGCAGCTCCGGGACGGGAGAGAACATTCAGTACTTC. This encodes CASSSGTGENIQYF.

This clonotype was counted at least ten times. This chain connects TRBV25-1 to TRBJ2-1, with unresolved D. Germline V gene lookup returns CDR1 MGHDK and CDR2 SYGVNS. The V end lost 10 bases, the J end lost 5 bases, and 15 bases lay between the germline ends. The CDR3 contains 13 residues. The CDR3 DNA reads TGTGCCACCAACAGAGTAAGGGACAATGAGCAGTTCTTC. The encoded protein is CATNRVRDNEQFF.

This clonotype was counted ten times or more. The chain is built from TRBV7-2 and TRBJ1-1; D unresolved. The CDR3 is 15 residues long. The germline V gene encodes CDR1 SGHTA and CDR2 FQGNSA. Trimming took 1 base from V and 0 from J, leaving 9 bases between them. The CDR3 DNA follows: TGTGCCAGCAGCTTAGATGGAGCACTGAACACTGAAGCTTTCTTT. Translated, it gives CASSLDGALNTEAFF.

In this sample, this clonotype turned up many times. The CDR3 sequence is CSAPGRNTEAFF. CDR3 DNA: TGCAGTGCCCCCGGGCGAAACACTGAAGCTTTCTTT. The chain links TRBV20-1 to TRBJ1-1; no clear D. V gave up 6 bases and J gave up 2 bases, with 10 bases separating them. This CDR3 spans 12 amino acids. From germline, CDR1 is DFQATT and CDR2 SNEGSKA (reference sequence).

This clonotype has ten or more counts. The chain employs TRBV20-1 and TRBJ2-7; perhaps D is TRBD1 or TRBD2 (5 bases each). CDR1 DFQATT and CDR2 SNEGSKA come from the germline V gene (reference sequence). The CDR3 is 12 residues long. V was cut by 4 bases and J by 1 base, with 8 bases left in between. Here the CDR3 reads CSAKRGSYEQYV. The CDR3 DNA sequence: TGCAGTGCTAAGAGGGGATCCTACGAGCAGTACGTC.